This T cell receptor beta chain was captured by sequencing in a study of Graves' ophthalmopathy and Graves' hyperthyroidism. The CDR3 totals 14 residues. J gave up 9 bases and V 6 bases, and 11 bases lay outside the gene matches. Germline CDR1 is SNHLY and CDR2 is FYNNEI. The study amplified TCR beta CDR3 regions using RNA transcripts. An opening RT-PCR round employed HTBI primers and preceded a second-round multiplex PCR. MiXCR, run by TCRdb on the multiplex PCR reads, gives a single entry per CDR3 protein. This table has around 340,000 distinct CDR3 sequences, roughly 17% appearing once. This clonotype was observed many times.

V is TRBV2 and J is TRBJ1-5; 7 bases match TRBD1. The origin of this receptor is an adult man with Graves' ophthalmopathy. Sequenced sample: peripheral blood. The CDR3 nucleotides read TGTGCCAGCAGACCAGACAGGGATTTTTGGCCCCAGCATTTT. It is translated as CASRPDRDFWPQHF.